This is a list of T cell receptor beta chains from one sample in a study of T cell changes during pregnancy in multiple sclerosis. Profiled with immunoSEQ multiplex PCR; TCRdb holds only in-frame clones, not every one. The data contain 100,000 or so clones, almost 95% of them singletons. The material was peripheral blood, obtained in the third trimester of pregnancy. The receptors here all came from a female donor with multiple sclerosis, enrolled in a pregnancy study. The CDR3 runs from the conserved cysteine through the conserved F or W. The order of the fields is CDR3 DNA, CDR3 protein, clone size, V gene, D gene, J gene, CDR3 length. A D gene is named only where the DNA matches it firmly. Only part of the rows carry a size: once, few, many, or a class if the clone is expanded.

CDR3nt: TGTGCCGCCGGTGGCGGGGCGGGCACTGAAGCTTTCTTT
CDR3aa: CAAGGGAGTEAFF
abundance: once
v_gene: TRBV10-3
d_gene: -
j_gene: TRBJ1-1
len: 13

CDR3nt: TGTGCCAGCAGCCCCGGGACTATATTCTACGAGCAGTACTTC
CDR3aa: CASSPGTIFYEQYF
abundance: -
v_gene: TRBV27
d_gene: TRBD2
j_gene: TRBJ2-7
len: 14

CDR3nt: TGCGCCAGCAGCCAAGAGACTAGCGGGGGCACAGATACGCAGTATTTT
CDR3aa: CASSQETSGGTDTQYF
abundance: -
v_gene: TRBV4-1
d_gene: TRBD2
j_gene: TRBJ2-3
len: 16

CDR3nt: TGTGCCAGCAGCCCCCCAGGGCTAGCGGGAGGGCCCCTCGGGGAGCTGTTTTTT
CDR3aa: CASSPPGLAGGPLGELFF
abundance: -
v_gene: TRBV7-2
d_gene: TRBD2
j_gene: TRBJ2-2
len: 18

CDR3nt: TGTGCCAGCAGCTTGGAAGTTTCGGGACTAGCGAAATACAATGAGCAGTTCTTC
CDR3aa: CASSLEVSGLAKYNEQFF
abundance: -
v_gene: TRBV5-6
d_gene: TRBD2
j_gene: TRBJ2-1
len: 18

CDR3nt: TGCGCCAGCAGCGTACAAGGGGGAACTAATGAAAAACTGTTTTTT
CDR3aa: CASSVQGGTNEKLFF
abundance: -
v_gene: TRBV5-1
d_gene: -
j_gene: TRBJ1-4
len: 15

CDR3nt: TGTGCCAGCAGCGTCACGGGATCTAATGAAAAACTGTTTTTT
CDR3aa: CASSVTGSNEKLFF
abundance: -
v_gene: TRBV9
d_gene: -
j_gene: TRBJ1-4
len: 14

CDR3nt: TGTGCCAGCAGCCAGGCCTCCTACGAGCAGTACTTC
CDR3aa: CASSQASYEQYF
abundance: -
v_gene: TRBV6-6
d_gene: -
j_gene: TRBJ2-7
len: 12

CDR3nt: TGTGCCAGCAGCTTGGATAGCGGGAGGACAGATACGCAGTATTTT
CDR3aa: CASSLDSGRTDTQYF
abundance: few
v_gene: TRBV5-4
d_gene: TRBD2
j_gene: TRBJ2-3
len: 15

CDR3nt: TGTGCCAGCAGCAGGGCAGGGGTTGGCACAGATACGCAGTATTTT
CDR3aa: CASSRAGVGTDTQYF
abundance: few
v_gene: TRBV6-5
d_gene: -
j_gene: TRBJ2-3
len: 15

CDR3nt: TGTGCCAGCAGTTCCGGGACAGCGCACACCGGGGAGCTGTTTTTT
CDR3aa: CASSSGTAHTGELFF
abundance: -
v_gene: TRBV28
d_gene: TRBD1
j_gene: TRBJ2-2
len: 15

CDR3nt: TGTTCCTCGAGCGGGAGCGGGGAAGAGACCCAGTACTTC
CDR3aa: CSSSGSGEETQYF
abundance: -
v_gene: TRBV30
d_gene: TRBD2
j_gene: TRBJ2-5
len: 13

CDR3nt: TGTGCCAGTAGTACGGTAGCTGGCTATGGAGAGCAGTTCTTC
CDR3aa: CASSTVAGYGEQFF
abundance: -
v_gene: TRBV19
d_gene: -
j_gene: TRBJ2-1
len: 14

CDR3nt: TGTGCCAGCAGCCTCGCCCAGGGCCCCGAGCAGTACTTC
CDR3aa: CASSLAQGPEQYF
abundance: once
v_gene: TRBV7-8
d_gene: -
j_gene: TRBJ2-7
len: 13

CDR3nt: TGTGCCACCGAGGGATTCACTGAAGCTTTCTTT
CDR3aa: CATEGFTEAFF
abundance: -
v_gene: TRBV10-3
d_gene: -
j_gene: TRBJ1-1
len: 11

CDR3nt: TGTGCCAGCAGTACCCTAAGCGGAGAGACCCAGTACTTC
CDR3aa: CASSTLSGETQYF
abundance: -
v_gene: TRBV28
d_gene: -
j_gene: TRBJ2-5
len: 13

CDR3nt: TGCGCCAGCAGCTTGCTGGCGGGAGATAACACCGGGGAGCTGTTTTTT
CDR3aa: CASSLLAGDNTGELFF
abundance: -
v_gene: TRBV5-1
d_gene: TRBD2
j_gene: TRBJ2-2
len: 16

CDR3nt: TGTGCCAGCAGCTACCGACTAGAAGAGACCCAGTACTTC
CDR3aa: CASSYRLEETQYF
abundance: -
v_gene: TRBV11-1
d_gene: -
j_gene: TRBJ2-5
len: 13

CDR3nt: TGTGCCAGCAGCGTAGGATCCCCTGGTGAGCCTGAAGCTTTCTTT
CDR3aa: CASSVGSPGEPEAFF
abundance: -
v_gene: TRBV9
d_gene: -
j_gene: TRBJ1-1
len: 15

CDR3nt: TGTGCCAGCAGTGATACAGGTGAAAAACTGTTTTTT
CDR3aa: CASSDTGEKLFF
abundance: few
v_gene: TRBV6-1
d_gene: -
j_gene: TRBJ1-4
len: 12